This entry lists 20 T cell receptor beta chains sequenced from one sample in a study of blood T cell repertoires in COVID-19. Produced via immunoSEQ multiplex PCR; TCRdb's table is partial and in-frame only. The table shows over 200,000 clones, with nearly 90% occurring only once. Sequences were obtained from PBMCs or T cells enriched from blood (not recorded which). The receptors shown here come from a woman aged 30 to 39 with acute COVID-19.

The rearrangement joins TRBV29-1 to TRBJ2-1, with 12 bases that match TRBD2. This CDR3 has 15 amino acids. Trimming cost V 4 bases and J 6 bases; bases outside gene matches: 7. The germline CDR1 and CDR2 sequences are SQVTM and ANQGSEA. The CDR3 here is CSVAVSSGGGNEQFF. In DNA form, the CDR3 reads TGCAGCGTTGCAGTATCTAGCGGGGGGGGCAATGAGCAGTTCTTC.

The V gene is TRBV30, the J gene TRBJ2-1; 7 bases map to TRBD2. V gave up 3 bases and J gave up 6 bases; unmatched junction bases: 5. The CDR3 consists of 13 residues. CDR1 is GTSNPN, CDR2 SVGIG, per germline (reference sequence). The CDR3 protein is CAWSPGLVNEQFF. The CDR3 DNA follows: TGTGCCTGGAGCCCCGGACTAGTCAATGAGCAGTTCTTC. The variable domain in full, with the rest retrieved from reference TRBV30 and TRBJ2-1, is SQTIHQWPATLVQPVGSPLSLECTVEGTSNPNLYWYRQAAGRGLQLLFYSVGIGQISSEVPQNLSASRPQDRQFILSSKKLLLSDSGFYLCAWSPGLVNEQFFGPGTRLTVL.

The CDR3: CASSVGGGRRTEAFF. In DNA form, the CDR3 reads TGTGCCAGCAGCGTAGGAGGGGGACGACGCACTGAAGCTTTCTTT. The chain couples TRBV9 to TRBJ1-1; possible D gene TRBD1, 6 bases. CDR1 and CDR2 from the germline V gene are SGDLS and YYNGEE. This CDR3 has 15 amino acids. Trimming shortened V by 0 bases and J by 4 bases, and 13 bases separated the two germline ends. The full variable domain, completed using reference TRBV9 and TRBJ1-1, is DSGVTQTPKHLITATGQRVTLRCSPRSGDLSVYWYQQSLDQGLQFLIQYYNGEERAKGNILERFSAQQFPDLHSELNLSSLELGDSALYFCASSVGGGRRTEAFFGQGTRLTVV.

The chain carries TRBV7-2 and TRBJ2-5; a weak D match, TRBD2 (6 bases). CDR1 and CDR2 from the germline V gene are SGHTA and FQGNSA. The CDR3 totals 16 residues. V was clipped by 7 bases and J by 7 bases, with 25 bases between them. The CDR3 reads CASTPLGDGGMGTQYF. CDR3 bases: TGTGCCAGCACCCCTCTAGGGGATGGGGGGATGGGGACCCAGTACTTC.

This sequence joins TRBV7-8 and TRBJ2-1, with 9 nucleotides matching TRBD2. After removal of 2 bases from V and 7 bases from J, the junction contained 9 bases not matched to a gene. This CDR3 is 16 amino acids long. Germline V CDR1 and CDR2: SGHVS, FQNEAQ. DNA of the CDR3: TGTGCCAGCAGCTTAATCAAGCGGGGGGCCTGGAATGAGCAGTTCTTC. Translating it yields CASSLIKRGAWNEQFF.

The rearrangement joins TRBV30 to TRBJ1-2; D is perhaps TRBD1 (5 bases). Germline loops: CDR1 GTSNPN, CDR2 SVGIG (reference sequence). CDR3 length equals 12 residues. V dropped 0 bases and J dropped 9 bases, with 11 bases sitting between them. In nucleotides, the CDR3 is TGTGCCTGGAGTGTTGGGGGGAGAAGCTACACCTTC. This encodes CAWSVGGRSYTF.

This chain's CDR3 is CASSGGLGYGYTF. For the CDR3, the DNA is TGTGCCAGCAGTGGAGGGTTGGGCTATGGCTACACCTTC. V usage is TRBV6-4 and J usage is TRBJ1-2, with D uncertain. The CDR3 sequence is 13 residues long. Germline values: CDR1 MRHNA, CDR2 SNTAGT. Trimming cost V 4 bases and J 4 bases, with 10 bases left between them.

The genes are TRBV19 and TRBJ1-5, with D possibly TRBD1 on 5 matching bases. The CDR3 spans 19 residues. Trimming removed 4 bases at V and 4 bases at J, with 26 bases between. Germline CDR1 LNHDA, CDR2 SQIVND (reference sequence). The CDR3 loop is CASSSPPEGASNRNQPQHF. The CDR3 DNA sequence: TGTGCCAGTAGTAGCCCGCCGGAAGGGGCAAGCAATAGAAATCAGCCCCAGCATTTT.

This clone was counted a few times. This sequence joins TRBV7-8 and TRBJ2-1, with 7 bases that match TRBD1. Germline V gene data show CDR1 as SGHVS and CDR2 as FQNEAQ. The CDR3 totals 13 residues. V lost 3 bases, J lost 9 bases, and 5 bases stayed unmatched. CDR3 protein: CASSFEGASEQFF. CDR3 in DNA: TGTGCCAGCAGCTTTGAGGGGGCAAGTGAGCAGTTCTTC. The full variable domain, with the rest looked up from reference TRBV7-8 and TRBJ2-1, is GAGVSQSPRYKVAKRGQDVALRCDPISGHVSLFWYQQALGQGPEFLTYFQNEAQLDKSGLPSDRFFAERPEGSVSTLKIQRTQQEDSAVYLCASSFEGASEQFFGPGTRLTVL.

The chain has TRBV24-1 and TRBJ2-7, with TRBD1 matching over 7 bases. The junction had 2 bases not matched to a gene; V was cut back by 1 base and J by 3 bases. CDR1 is KGHDR, CDR2 SFDVKD, per germline. This CDR3 has 14 residues. CDR3 region: CATSDLRTGYEQYF. The DNA for the CDR3 is TGTGCCACCAGTGATTTAAGGACAGGCTACGAGCAGTACTTC.

V and J are TRBV5-1 and TRBJ2-7, with 7 bases lining up with TRBD1. Germline CDR1 SGHRS, CDR2 YFSETQ. The CDR3 extends over 14 amino acids. V lost 1 base and J lost 5; bases outside the gene matches: 6. CDR3 loop: CASSLMWDRDEQYF. CDR3 nucleotide sequence: TGCGCCAGCAGCTTGATGTGGGACAGAGACGAGCAGTACTTC.

The rearrangement links TRBV10-3 to TRBJ1-4, with 8 positions matching TRBD1. Germline V gene sequence: CDR1 ENHRY, CDR2 SYGVKD. V lost 5 bases to trimming and J lost 4 bases; unmatched junction nucleotides: 9. The CDR3 totals 16 residues. CDR3 DNA: TGTGCCATCAGTCCTAACACGGGACAGGATAATGAAAAACTGTTTTTT. It specifies CAISPNTGQDNEKLFF.

This clone was counted a few times. The J gene is TRBJ2-1, the V gene TRBV19, with a weak D call TRBD2 (6 bases). The germline CDR1 and CDR2 sequences are LNHDA and SQIVND (reference sequence). Trimming pared 4 bases from V and 6 bases from J, leaving 16 bases between. There are 15 residues in the CDR3. The CDR3 loop is CASSNFWGSGNEQFF. In DNA, the CDR3 is TGTGCCAGTAGTAACTTCTGGGGTAGCGGCAATGAGCAGTTCTTC. Filled out from reference TRBV19 and TRBJ2-1, the complete variable domain reads DGGITQSPKYLFRKEGQNVTLSCEQNLNHDAMYWYRQDPGQGLRLIYYSQIVNDFQKGDIAEGYSVSREKKESFPLTVTSAQKNPTAFYLCASSNFWGSGNEQFFGPGTRLTVL.

The gene calls are TRBV19 and TRBJ2-5; 10 bases match TRBD2. The CDR3 has 18 residues. V was pared by 4 bases and J by 5 bases, with 16 bases of the junction left unmatched. Germline assignment: CDR1 LNHDA and CDR2 SQIVND (reference sequence). CDR3 in amino acids: CASSTLPGTSGGGETQYF. The CDR3 DNA follows: TGTGCCAGTAGTACCCTTCCCGGAACAAGCGGGGGGGGCGAGACCCAGTACTTC.

The DNA of the CDR3 is TGTGCCAGCAGCTTTAACAGGGGCTCACCCCTCCACTTT. This translates into CASSFNRGSPLHF. The V and J genes are TRBV28 and TRBJ1-6; 7 nucleotides match TRBD1. CDR1 and CDR2 (germline): MDHEN, SYDVKM. The length of the CDR3 is 13 residues. Trimming cost V 6 bases and J 10 bases; bases outside gene matches: 6. Looking up the rest from reference TRBV28 and TRBJ1-6 gives the full variable domain: DVKVTQSSRYLVKRTGEKVFLECVQDMDHENMFWYRQDPGLGLRLIYFSYDVKMKEKGDIPEGYSVSREKKERFSLILESASTNQTSMYLCASSFNRGSPLHFGNGTRLTVT.

This clone was seen more than once but under ten times. The genes are TRBV9 and TRBJ1-3; 7 bases match TRBD1. This CDR3 comprises 14 residues. Germline lookup yields CDR1 SGDLS and CDR2 YYNGEE. V lost 4 bases and J lost 3; bases outside the gene matches: 4. The CDR3 sequence is CASSLGTVGNTIYF. The CDR3 DNA is TGTGCCAGCAGCTTGGGGACAGTTGGAAACACCATATATTTT.

This clone was seen a few times. The V gene is TRBV27, the J gene TRBJ2-5; the match to TRBD2 covers 9 bases. Trimming removed 0 bases from V and 5 bases from J; junction bases left unmatched: 10. This CDR3 spans 17 amino acids. Germline lookup yields CDR1 MNHEY and CDR2 SMNVEV (reference sequence). The CDR3 here is CASSLSGLAGRKETQYF. CDR3 bases: TGTGCCAGCAGTTTATCGGGGCTAGCGGGGAGGAAGGAGACCCAGTACTTC.

This clone was detected a few times. The chain is built from TRBV5-1 and TRBJ1-1, with unresolved D. The germline gives CDR1 SGHRS, CDR2 YFSETQ. V was trimmed by 1 base and J by 2 bases, leaving 12 bases between them. This CDR3 is built from 15 residues. CDR3 sequence (DNA): TGCGCCAGCAGCTTGCCCGTGGCGGATAACACTGAAGCTTTCTTT. Protein product: CASSLPVADNTEAFF.

This chain connects TRBV27 to TRBJ2-7; D is perhaps TRBD1 (5 bases). V lost 2 bases to trimming and J lost 3 bases, with 17 bases between them. The germline V gene encodes CDR1 MNHEY and CDR2 SMNVEV (reference sequence). The CDR3 contains 16 residues. The DNA of the CDR3 is TGTGCCAGCAGTTTAGGCTCCTACAGGCCCGACTACGAGCAGTACTTC. Translation gives CASSLGSYRPDYEQYF.

The chain carries TRBV5-5 and TRBJ1-2, with D tentatively TRBD1 (5 bases). The CDR3 length is 13 residues. Germline V gives CDR1 SGHKS, CDR2 YYEKEE (reference sequence). Trimming cost V 0 bases and J 4 bases, with 7 bases left between them. The CDR3 sequence is CASSLADSYGYTF. In nucleotides, the CDR3 is TGTGCCAGCAGCTTGGCAGACAGCTATGGCTACACCTTC.